The TCR beta chain described here comes from a study of blood T cell repertoires in COVID-19. Overall study context: Donors in the United States, Italy and Spain gave samples during acute or convalescent COVID-19. Sample material is recorded as cDNA or gDNA derived from T cells, B-cell-depleted T cells, or PBMCs.

The CDR3 is 15 amino acids. Deletions cut 6 bases from V and 0 bases from J, with 12 bases between. CDR1 and CDR2 (germline): ENHRY, SYGVKD. This clone occurred a few times. In the original workflow: For nucleated cells, counts were estimated from reference gene primer amplification. This table comes from immunoSEQ multiplex PCR, and its TCRdb copy is limited to in-frame clones, with some not included. Clone size and the V and J calls come from that table; the DNA yielded D and trimming. The sample contains 340,000 or so clones, around 83% of which appear only once. This sequence was found in a man under 40 with active or convalescent COVID-19. This chain joins TRBV10-3 and TRBJ2-1; tentative D call: TRBD1 (5 bases). Sequences were obtained from peripheral blood. This chain's CDR3 is CAIRSDTSSYNEQFF. For the CDR3, the DNA is TGTGCCATCAGGTCGGACACAAGCTCCTACAATGAGCAGTTCTTC.